This T cell receptor beta chain was identified during a study of control samples from healthy donors and cancer patients (dated by TCRdb to the early 2020s). At the junction V is shortened by 4 bases and J by 2 bases; bases outside the gene matches: 8. According to the germline V gene, CDR1 reads SGHAT and CDR2 reads FQNNGV. From its cysteine to its phenylalanine, the CDR3 spans 16 amino acids. CDR3 DNA is the only sequence kept; it has 48 bases, read in frame from the first base. With regard to this clone: The target of this receptor is not known. No clone much larger than this one lies a single base away; base qualities are absent.

The library was generated by the immunoSEQ multiplex PCR assay. What TCRdb holds here is the immuneACCESS table cut down to in-frame rearrangements. Part of the clones is not present; checked against another copy, under half of the missing clones reflect an unresolved V gene, and the others are unexplained. This sample has about 48,000 clones in its table, and about 93% of those were observed once. Jointly, the top ten make up about 25% of the sample. This clonotype was sampled from a woman aged 45-65 years with head and neck cancer. This chain is built from TRBV11-2 and TRBJ2-5, and 9 bases in between align with TRBD1. Sequencing input: PBMCs. For the CDR3, the sequence is CASSWGQGISQETQYF. The DNA reads as follows: TGTGCCAGCAGCTGGGGACAGGGAATATCACAAGAGACCCAGTACTTC.